A single sample gave rise to the 9 T cell receptor beta chains below, sequenced in a study of response to subunit inactivated influenza vaccine. TCRdb called the RT-PCR reads again in MiXCR, with one record for every CDR3 protein. Seen here are around 480,000 distinct CDR3 sequences, 16% observed once, and the top ten hold less than 4%. The sequenced sample was CD4+ T cells sorted from PBMCs, obtained less than 25 months after vaccination. The origin of the receptors is a man in his fifties or sixties who received an inactivated influenza vaccine.

The V and J genes are TRBV7-9 and TRBJ1-1; a possible D gene is TRBD1 (5 bases). This CDR3 has 15 residues. V gave up 2 bases and J gave up 7 bases, with 17 bases separating them. Germline V gene lookup returns CDR1 SEHNR and CDR2 FQNEAQ (reference sequence). In nucleotides, the CDR3 is TGTGCCAGCAGCTTAATTTCGGGGGTCCAACTTGAAGCTTTCTTT. Translation gives CASSLISGVQLEAFF.

A few counts support this clonotype. This chain links TRBV28 with TRBJ2-7; D ambiguous. The V end was cut by 2 bases, the J end by 2 bases, with 13 bases between. CDR1 and CDR2 from the germline V gene are MDHEN and SYDVKM. The CDR3 spans 15 residues. The CDR3 nucleotides are TGTGCCAGCAGTTTAAGCGTTACCGTACCCTACGAGCAGTACTTC. It encodes CASSLSVTVPYEQYF.

The DNA of the CDR3 is TGCGCCAGCAGCACAACAAGCTCGAGCTCCTACAATGAGCAGTTCTTC. Protein: CASSTTSSSSYNEQFF. The genes are TRBV5-1 and TRBJ2-1; no clear D gene. CDR1 is SGHRS, CDR2 YFSETQ, per germline. This CDR3 comprises 16 residues. V was shortened by 4 bases and J by 0 bases, with 14 bases between the two germline ends. The full variable domain, rest sourced from reference TRBV5-1 and TRBJ2-1, is KAGVTQTPRYLIKTRGQQVTLSCSPISGHRSVSWYQQTPGQGLQFLFEYFSETQRNKGNFPGRFSGRQFSNSRSEMNVSTLELGDSALYLCASSTTSSSSYNEQFFGPGTRLTVL.

The V gene is TRBV10-3, the J gene TRBJ2-3; D is possibly TRBD1 or TRBD2 (6 bases each). CDR1 is ENHRY and CDR2 is SYGVKD in the germline V gene. V gave up 8 bases and J gave up 0 bases, with 21 bases separating them. The CDR3 loop spans 17 amino acids. Here the CDR3 DNA reads TGTGCCATCGGTAGTGTAGGGGGGCCTCCCAGCACAGATACGCAGTATTTT. Translating it yields CAIGSVGGPPSTDTQYF.

This clonotype was picked up many times. This chain connects TRBV12-3 or TRBV12-4 to TRBJ1-2; 7 nucleotides match TRBD1. V was clipped by 6 bases and J by 8 bases; unmatched bases: 6. The CDR3 sequence is 12 residues long. The CDR3 DNA reads TGTGCCAGCAGACGTGGGACAGCGGGCTACACCTTC. Encoded protein: CASRRGTAGYTF.

CDR3 DNA: TGTGCCAGCAGTTCCCACGGACAGTCTGGAAACACCATATATTTT. Its protein product is CASSSHGQSGNTIYF. The V call is TRBV6-5, the J call TRBJ1-3; TRBD1 might be the D (6 bases). CDR1 and CDR2 from the germline V gene are MNHEY and SVGAGI. Trimming pared 4 bases from V and 1 base from J, leaving 11 bases between. The CDR3 runs 15 residues.

The table lists this clonotype with a few counts. The V and J genes are TRBV12-3 or TRBV12-4 and TRBJ1-1; D remains ambiguous. Trimming pared 6 bases from V and 1 base from J, leaving 9 bases between. The CDR3 totals 13 residues. CDR3 nucleotide sequence: TGTGCCAGCAGAATACAGCAGAACACTGAAGCTTTCTTT. The encoded protein is CASRIQQNTEAFF.

The chain couples TRBV5-4 to TRBJ2-2; maybe TRBD2 (5 bases). V lost 4 bases and J 8 bases, leaving 18 bases between the germline ends. The V gene's germline CDR1 is SGHNT and CDR2 YYREEE (reference sequence). The CDR3 sequence is 15 residues long. The CDR3 here is CASSTTSGITGELFF. The DNA for the CDR3 is TGTGCCAGCAGCACAACGAGCGGTATCACGGGGGAGCTGTTTTTT.

The genes are TRBV29-1 and TRBJ1-3; the D gene is possibly TRBD1 (5 bases). V shed 4 bases and J shed 0 bases, with 10 bases lying between them. CDR3 size: 14 residues. CDR1 and CDR2 (germline): SQVTM, ANQGSEA. The CDR3 DNA sequence: TGCAGCGTTGCGGGACTGAACTCTGGAAACACCATATATTTT. This translates into CSVAGLNSGNTIYF.